This T cell receptor beta chain came from a study of beta chain features in type 1 diabetes. Study at large: The samples had around 98 million sorted cells examined in all. Study observations and caveats: Type 1 diabetes patients had moderately but significantly shorter TCRB CDR3s in all four CD4+ subsets.

Sequenced material consisted of expressed TCRB transcripts (all of the isolated RNA was reverse transcribed). Sequenced by immunoSEQ multiplex PCR; TCRdb stores in-frame clones only, minus some. The profile shows some 350,000 clones, over 8.5% of them singletons. The CDR3 runs 15 residues. Germline V gives CDR1 SEHNR, CDR2 FQNEAQ (reference sequence). J gave up 4 bases and V 1 base, and 5 bases lay outside the gene matches. Concerning this clone itself: As yet, its antigen is unknown.

The sample was central memory CD4+ T cells from blood. The TCR was taken from a man aged 25 to 40 with type 1 diabetes. The V and J genes are TRBV7-9 and TRBJ2-7; 9 bases fit TRBD1. This CDR3 reads CASSLVAGQGYEQYF. In DNA form, the CDR3 reads TGTGCCAGCAGCTTAGTCGCGGGACAGGGTTACGAGCAGTACTTC.